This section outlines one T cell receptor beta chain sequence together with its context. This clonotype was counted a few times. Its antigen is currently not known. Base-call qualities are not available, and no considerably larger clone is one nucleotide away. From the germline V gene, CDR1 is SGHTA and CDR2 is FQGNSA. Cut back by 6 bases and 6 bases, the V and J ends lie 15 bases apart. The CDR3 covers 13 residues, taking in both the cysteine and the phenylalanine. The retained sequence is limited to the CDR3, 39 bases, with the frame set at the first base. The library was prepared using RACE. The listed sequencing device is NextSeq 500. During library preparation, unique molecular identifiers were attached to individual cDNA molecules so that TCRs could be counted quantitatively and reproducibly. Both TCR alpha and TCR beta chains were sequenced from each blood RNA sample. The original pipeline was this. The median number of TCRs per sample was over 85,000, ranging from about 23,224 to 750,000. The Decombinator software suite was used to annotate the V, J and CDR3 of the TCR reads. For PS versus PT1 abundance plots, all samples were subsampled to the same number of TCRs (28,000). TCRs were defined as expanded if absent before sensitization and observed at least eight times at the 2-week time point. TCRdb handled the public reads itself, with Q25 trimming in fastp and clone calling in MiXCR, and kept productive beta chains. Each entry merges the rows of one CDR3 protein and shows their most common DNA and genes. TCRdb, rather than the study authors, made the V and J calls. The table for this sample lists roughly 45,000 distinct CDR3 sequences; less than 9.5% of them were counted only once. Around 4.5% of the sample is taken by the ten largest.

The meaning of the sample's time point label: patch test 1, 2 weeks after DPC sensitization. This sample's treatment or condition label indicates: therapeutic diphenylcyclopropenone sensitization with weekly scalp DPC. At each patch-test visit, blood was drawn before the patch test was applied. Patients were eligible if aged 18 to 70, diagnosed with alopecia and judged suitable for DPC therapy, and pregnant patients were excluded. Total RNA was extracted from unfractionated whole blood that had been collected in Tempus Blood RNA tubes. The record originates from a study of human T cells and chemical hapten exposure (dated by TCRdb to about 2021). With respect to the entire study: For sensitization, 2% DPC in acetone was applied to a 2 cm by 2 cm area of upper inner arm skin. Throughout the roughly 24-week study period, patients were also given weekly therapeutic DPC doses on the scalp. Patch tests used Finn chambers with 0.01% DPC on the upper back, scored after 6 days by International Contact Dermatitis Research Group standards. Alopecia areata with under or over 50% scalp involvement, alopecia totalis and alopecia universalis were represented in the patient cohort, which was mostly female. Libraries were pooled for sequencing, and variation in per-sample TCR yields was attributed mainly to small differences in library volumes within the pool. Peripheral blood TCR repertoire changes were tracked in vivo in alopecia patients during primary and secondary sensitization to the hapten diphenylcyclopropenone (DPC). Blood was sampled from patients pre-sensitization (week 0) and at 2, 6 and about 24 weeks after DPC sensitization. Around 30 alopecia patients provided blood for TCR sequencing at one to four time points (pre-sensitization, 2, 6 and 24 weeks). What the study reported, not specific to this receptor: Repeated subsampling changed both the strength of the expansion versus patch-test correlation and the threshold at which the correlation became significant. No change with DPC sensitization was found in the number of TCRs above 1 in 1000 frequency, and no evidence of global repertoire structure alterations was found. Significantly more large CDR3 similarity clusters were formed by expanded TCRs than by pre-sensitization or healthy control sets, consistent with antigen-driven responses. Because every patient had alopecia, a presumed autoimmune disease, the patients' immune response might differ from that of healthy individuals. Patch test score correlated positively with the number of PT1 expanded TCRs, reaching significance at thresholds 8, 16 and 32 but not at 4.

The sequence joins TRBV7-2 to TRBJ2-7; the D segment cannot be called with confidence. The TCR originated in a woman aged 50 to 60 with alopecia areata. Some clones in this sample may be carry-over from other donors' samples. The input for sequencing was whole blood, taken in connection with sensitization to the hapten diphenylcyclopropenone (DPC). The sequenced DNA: TGTGCCAGCAGTCCCCTTGAGCGCAGCGAGCAGTACTTC. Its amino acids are CASSPLERSEQYF.